The 27 T cell receptor beta chains below were found in one sample sequenced in a study of cytomegalovirus exposure and HLA in healthy donors. The method was immunoSEQ multiplex PCR; TCRdb's version includes in-frame clones alone and lacks a portion of them. The sample records tens of thousands of clones, over 85% being singletons. Sequencing input: PBMCs. All receptors come from a woman aged 25 to 39 in good health and CMV-seronegative.

The CDR3 bases are TGCGCCAGCAGCCAAGGACAGGGGTTCGACGAGCAGTACTTC. Protein sequence: CASSQGQGFDEQYF. The rearrangement joins TRBV4-1 to TRBJ2-7; 8 bases are shared with TRBD1. V shed 1 base, J shed 5 bases, and the junction held 4 bases outside the gene matches. The germline V gene has CDR1 MGHRA and CDR2 YSYEKL. The CDR3 sequence is 14 residues long.

The chain employs TRBV6-1 and TRBJ1-5, with 7 bases fitting TRBD1. Germline-derived CDR1 and CDR2 are MNHNS and SASEGT. J gave up 1 base and V 7 bases, and 7 bases lay outside the gene matches. This CDR3 spans 15 amino acids. CDR3 region: CASKLDRASNQPQHF. CDR3 nucleotide sequence: TGTGCCAGCAAGCTAGACAGGGCAAGCAATCAGCCCCAGCATTTT.

The chain couples TRBV5-1 to TRBJ1-6, with 8 bases fitting TRBD1. J lost 6 bases, V lost 4 bases, and 6 bases had no gene match. This CDR3 comprises 15 residues. CDR1 and CDR2 from the germline V gene are SGHRS and YFSETQ. CDR3 region: CASSPSQGGNSPLHF. In DNA, the CDR3 is TGCGCCAGCAGCCCCTCACAGGGGGGTAATTCACCCCTCCACTTT.

The J gene is TRBJ1-1, the V gene TRBV6-5; D gene unclear. The CDR3 contains 15 residues. Deletions cut 2 bases from V and 11 bases from J, with 21 bases between. Germline CDR1 is MNHEY and CDR2 is SVGAGI. The CDR3 loop is CASSYGEAAGLYAFF. CDR3 DNA: TGTGCCAGCAGTTACGGGGAGGCGGCGGGCCTCTACGCTTTCTTT.

V usage is TRBV7-9 and J usage is TRBJ1-4; D might be TRBD1 (6 bases). The CDR3 has 15 amino acids. Trimming took off 4 bases at V and 7 bases at J, with 16 bases between the two ends. Germline-derived CDR1 and CDR2 are SEHNR and FQNEAQ (reference sequence). The CDR3 DNA follows: TGTGCCAGCAGCTGGGCACAGGGTATAGGTGAAAAACTGTTTTTT. Encoded protein: CASSWAQGIGEKLFF.

The rearrangement joins TRBV5-1 to TRBJ1-2; 8 bases fit TRBD1. Germline V gene sequence: CDR1 SGHRS, CDR2 YFSETQ. This CDR3 comprises 14 residues. V was pared by 3 bases and J by 8 bases, with 9 bases of the junction left unmatched. CDR3 DNA sequence: TGCGCCAGCAGCTCGGGGACAGGCGCGGCAGGCTACACCTTC. It encodes CASSSGTGAAGYTF.

J is TRBJ2-1 and V is TRBV27; 13 bases match TRBD2. Per the germline V gene, CDR1 is MNHEY and CDR2 is SMNVEV (reference sequence). Losses at the gene ends were 5 bases for V and 9 bases for J; bases not matched to a gene: 10. CDR3 length: 16 residues. The CDR3 DNA reads TGTGCCAGCAGTCGCTGGACTAGCGGGAGTTGGAGTGAGCAGTTCTTC. Translation gives CASSRWTSGSWSEQFF.

The chain joins TRBV19 to TRBJ2-7; D uncertain. The CDR3 has 14 amino acids. CDR1 and CDR2 (germline): LNHDA, SQIVND (reference sequence). The V and J ends lost 8 bases and 0 bases respectively, with 14 bases between them. CDR3: CASSHQRFSYEQYF. In DNA, the CDR3 is TGTGCCAGTTCTCACCAGCGCTTCTCCTACGAGCAGTACTTC.

V gene TRBV30 combines with J gene TRBJ2-7, with TRBD2 matching 11 bases. The length of the CDR3 is 15 residues. Losses at the gene ends were 8 bases for V and 4 bases for J; bases not matched to a gene: 13. Per germline, CDR1 GTSNPN and CDR2 SVGIG (reference sequence). The DNA for the CDR3 is TGTGCCAAAAGACTAGCGGGATTTGTAACGTACGAGCAGTACTTC. As protein: CAKRLAGFVTYEQYF.

The genes are TRBV7-6 and TRBJ2-1, with TRBD2 as a possible D gene (7 bases). The CDR3 has 17 amino acids. Germline loops: CDR1 SGHVS, CDR2 FNYEAQ. The ends were cut back, 4 bases at V and 1 base at J, with 17 bases in the middle. CDR3 region: CASSWGARGGSYNEQFF. CDR3 nucleotides: TGTGCCAGCAGCTGGGGGGCGAGGGGGGGATCCTACAATGAGCAGTTCTTC.

The V and J genes are TRBV7-6 and TRBJ1-6; 7 nucleotides agree with TRBD1. Germline values: CDR1 SGHVS, CDR2 FNYEAQ. This CDR3 has 15 amino acids. Trimming cost V 7 bases and J 10 bases; bases outside gene matches: 13. CDR3 region: CASKESTGSGSPLHF. The CDR3 nucleotides read TGTGCCAGCAAGGAATCGACAGGGAGTGGCTCACCCCTCCACTTT.

This chain links TRBV5-1 with TRBJ2-7, with D possibly TRBD1 on 5 matching bases. The CDR3 sequence is 14 residues long. V was shortened by 4 bases and J by 0 bases, with 11 bases between the two germline ends. CDR1 is SGHRS and CDR2 is YFSETQ in the germline V gene. The CDR3 nucleotides read TGCGCCAGCAGCCTCGACAGCTTCTCCTACGAGCAGTACTTC. It is translated as CASSLDSFSYEQYF. Filled out from reference TRBV5-1 and TRBJ2-7, the complete variable domain reads KAGVTQTPRYLIKTRGQQVTLSCSPISGHRSVSWYQQTPGQGLQFLFEYFSETQRNKGNFPGRFSGRQFSNSRSEMNVSTLELGDSALYLCASSLDSFSYEQYFGPGTRLTVT.

The V call is TRBV6-1, the J call TRBJ2-1; 9 nucleotides align to TRBD2. The CDR3 consists of 17 residues. Germline CDR1 and CDR2: MNHNS and SASEGT. V gave up 3 bases and J gave up 0 bases; unmatched junction bases: 6. The CDR3 protein is CASSEAGGPVSYNEQFF. For the CDR3, the DNA is TGTGCCAGCAGTGAGGCGGGAGGGCCGGTCTCCTACAATGAGCAGTTCTTC.

This clone was counted a single time. The gene calls are TRBV9 and TRBJ2-1; perhaps TRBD2 as D (6 bases). CDR1 is SGDLS, CDR2 YYNGEE, per germline. The CDR3 runs to 17 residues. The V gene lost 1 base and the J gene lost 2 bases, with 16 bases spanning the gap. CDR3 coding DNA: TGTGCCAGCAGCGTAAAAGACGGGGGAAGAACCTACAATGAGCAGTTCTTC. This codes for CASSVKDGGRTYNEQFF.

The count of this clone is one. The CDR3 region is CASSLVGIFGDEQYF. The CDR3, as DNA: TGTGCCAGCAGCTTGGTAGGGATTTTCGGGGACGAGCAGTACTTC. The chain links TRBV5-4 to TRBJ2-7, with D maybe TRBD2 (5 bases). The CDR3 has 15 residues. With 0 bases removed from V and 5 bases from J, the gap between germline ends came to 15 bases. Germline-derived CDR1 and CDR2 are SGHNT and YYREEE (reference sequence).

The V and J genes are TRBV6-1 and TRBJ2-7; the D gene is possibly TRBD2 (5 bases). V gave up 2 bases and J gave up 3 bases, with 5 bases separating them. The CDR3 length is 12 residues. Germline V gene lookup returns CDR1 MNHNS and CDR2 SASEGT. In DNA form, the CDR3 reads TGTGCCAGCAGTGAACGGGGCTACGAGCAGTACTTC. Amino acid sequence: CASSERGYEQYF.

This chain uses TRBV28 with TRBJ1-2, with D tentatively TRBD1 (5 bases). This CDR3 has 12 residues. Germline CDR1 reads MDHEN; CDR2 reads SYDVKM. The V end was cut by 6 bases, the J end by 4 bases, with 9 bases between. The CDR3 here is CASRGQLYGYTF. DNA for the CDR3: TGTGCCAGCAGGGGGCAGCTCTATGGCTACACCTTC.

CDR3 amino acids: CASSIVTRDPRDEAFF. CDR3 in DNA: TGTGCCAGTAGTATAGTTACGCGGGATCCGCGCGATGAAGCTTTCTTT. This chain joins TRBV19 and TRBJ1-1; D remains ambiguous. Germline CDR1 reads LNHDA; CDR2 reads SQIVND (reference sequence). V was trimmed by 1 base and J by 7 bases, leaving 19 bases between them. CDR3 length equals 16 residues. The complete variable domain, with remaining parts taken from reference TRBV19 and TRBJ1-1, reads DGGITQSPKYLFRKEGQNVTLSCEQNLNHDAMYWYRQDPGQGLRLIYYSQIVNDFQKGDIAEGYSVSREKKESFPLTVTSAQKNPTAFYLCASSIVTRDPRDEAFFGQGTRLTVV.

The genes are TRBV7-2 and TRBJ1-1; 7 bases are shared with TRBD1. This CDR3 is 16 amino acids long. The germline gives CDR1 SGHTA, CDR2 FQGNSA. Trimming cost V 5 bases and J 6 bases; bases outside gene matches: 15. The CDR3 loop is CASSPQGQTLGPEAFF. The CDR3 region has the DNA TGTGCCAGCAGCCCACAGGGACAGACTCTGGGACCTGAAGCTTTCTTT.

The V call is TRBV19, the J call TRBJ1-3; D not resolved. Trimming shortened V by 3 bases and J by 0 bases, and 6 bases separated the two germline ends. The germline CDR1 and CDR2 sequences are LNHDA and SQIVND (reference sequence). CDR3 size: 14 residues. The CDR3 coding sequence is TGTGCCAGTAGTATCTCCCGCTCTGGAAACACCATATATTTT. Translation: CASSISRSGNTIYF.

V and J are TRBV28 and TRBJ1-2, with 9 bases fitting TRBD1. The CDR3 length is 17 residues. The ends lost 6 bases at V and 4 bases at J; junction bases unmatched: 15. Germline V gene data show CDR1 as MDHEN and CDR2 as SYDVKM. The chain's CDR3 is CASSYSAGTGLIYGYTF. As DNA, the CDR3 is TGTGCCAGCAGCTATTCCGCCGGGACAGGGCTTATCTATGGCTACACCTTC.

V usage is TRBV5-1 and J usage is TRBJ2-2, with D possibly matching TRBD2 (5 bases). Trimming stripped 0 bases from V and 4 bases from J, with 10 bases between. The CDR3 runs 15 residues. Per germline, CDR1 SGHRS and CDR2 YFSETQ. In DNA, the CDR3 is TGCGCCAGCAGCTTGGCGGCCGGAGGCACCGGGGAGCTGTTTTTT. It yields the protein CASSLAAGGTGELFF.

The genes are TRBV7-9 and TRBJ1-6; D is unclear. CDR3 length: 15 residues. V was pared by 1 base and J by 5 bases, with 9 bases between. Germline values: CDR1 SEHNR, CDR2 FQNEAQ (reference sequence). This CDR3 reads CASSLGQADNSPLHF. As DNA, the CDR3 is TGTGCCAGCAGCTTAGGGCAGGCCGATAATTCACCCCTCCACTTT.

The rearrangement links TRBV15 to TRBJ1-1, with 7 nucleotides matching TRBD1. This CDR3 region has 15 residues. J was trimmed by 5 bases and V by 2 bases; bases with no gene match: 8. Germline V CDR1 and CDR2: LNHNV, YYDKDF (reference sequence). CDR3 amino acids: CATSRTGARGTEAFF. The CDR3 bases are TGTGCCACCAGCAGAACAGGGGCGAGGGGGACTGAAGCTTTCTTT.

The chain recombines TRBV18 with TRBJ1-4; 9 nucleotides match TRBD1. This CDR3 is 14 amino acids long. Germline-derived CDR1 and CDR2 are KGHSH and LQKENI. The V and J ends lost 6 bases and 7 bases, in that order; junction bases with no gene match: 6. This chain's CDR3 is CASSLTGGGEKLFF. The CDR3 region has the DNA TGTGCCAGCTCGCTTACAGGGGGCGGTGAAAAACTGTTTTTT.

The chain couples TRBV4-2 to TRBJ2-1; possible D gene TRBD1, 7 bases. V was cut by 0 bases and J by 5 bases, with 14 bases left in between. The CDR3 runs to 16 residues. Germline lookup yields CDR1 LGHNA and CDR2 YNFKEQ. The CDR3 coding sequence is TGTGCCAGCAGCCAAGATCGGAGGGGGCCAAACAATGAGCAGTTCTTC. Its protein is CASSQDRRGPNNEQFF.

The chain couples TRBV6-5 to TRBJ1-2, with 7 bases identical to TRBD1. Germline loops: CDR1 MNHEY, CDR2 SVGAGI. The CDR3 runs to 13 residues. The ends lost 7 bases at V and 6 bases at J; junction bases unmatched: 8. CDR3 coding DNA: TGTGCCAGCAAAGCGACAGGGTCGGATGGCTACACCTTC. Residues: CASKATGSDGYTF.